This T cell receptor (beta chain) was retrieved from a study of T cells in Graves' hyperthyroidism and ophthalmopathy. As for the study in general: Blood from the periphery was taken at initial diagnosis, before any treatment.

A note on this clonotype: The antigen is not known.

The CDR3 contains 14 residues. V shed 5 bases and J shed 4 bases, with 14 bases lying between them. The germline V gene has CDR1 SGHTA and CDR2 FQGNSA. Clinical symptoms, serum thyroxine and TRAb, thyroid ultrasound and orbital computed tomography were used for the diagnoses. From roughly 9.2 ml of fresh peripheral blood, PBMCs were isolated. Study-level results: In the blood, most expanded thyroid clonotypes above 0.001 appeared as well.

There were TCR beta CDR3 regions amplified from RNA transcripts. Primed by the HTBI set, a first-round RT-PCR was run on the TCR CDR3. TCRdb redid the calling of the multiplex PCR reads with MiXCR, one entry per CDR3 protein. This table holds 600,000 to 750,000 distinct CDR3 sequences, approximately 15% found once. The sequenced material came from blood. This clonotype was sampled from a man aged 50-60 years with Graves' hyperthyroidism. V is TRBV7-2 and J is TRBJ1-1; the D is unclear. CDR3 region: CASSRWRAPTEAFF. CDR3 sequence (DNA): TGTGCCAGCAGCCGTTGGAGGGCCCCCACTGAAGCTTTCTTT.